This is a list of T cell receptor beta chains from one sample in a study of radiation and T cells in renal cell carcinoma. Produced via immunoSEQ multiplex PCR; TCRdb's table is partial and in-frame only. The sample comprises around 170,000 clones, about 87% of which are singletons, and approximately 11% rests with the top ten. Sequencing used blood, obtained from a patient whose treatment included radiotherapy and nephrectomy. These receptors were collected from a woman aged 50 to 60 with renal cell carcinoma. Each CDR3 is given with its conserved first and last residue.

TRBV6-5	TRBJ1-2	CASSYLGLGAPRGYTF
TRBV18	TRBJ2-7	CASSPDGPSIIYEQYF
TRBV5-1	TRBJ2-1	CASSPHTGGAENEQFF
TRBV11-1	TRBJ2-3	CASSSGTGTDTQYF
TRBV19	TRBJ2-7	CASSPGFRGEQYF
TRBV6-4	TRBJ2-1	CASRSGRGSWNEQFF
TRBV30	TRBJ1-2	CAWSVRGPYGYTF
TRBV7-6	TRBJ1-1	CASSLEPRDTEAFF
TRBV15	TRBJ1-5	CATSRAYSNQPQHF
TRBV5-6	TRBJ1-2	CASSSGTGDGYTF
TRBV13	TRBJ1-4	CASSLGGGEEKLFF
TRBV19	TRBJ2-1	CASRDPGRGAYNEQFF
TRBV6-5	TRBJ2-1	CASSYSGGPGTNEQFF
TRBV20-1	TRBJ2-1	CSARLDDEQFF
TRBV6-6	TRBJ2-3	CASSYRGLFTDTQYF
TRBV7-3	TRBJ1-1	CASSLGEMGTTEAFF
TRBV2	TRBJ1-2	CANSRQTNYGYTF
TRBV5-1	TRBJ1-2	CASSLRENYGYTF
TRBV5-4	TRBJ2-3	CASSLEDTSATQYF
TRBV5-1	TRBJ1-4	CASSLDGRLGEKLFF
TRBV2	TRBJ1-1	CASSVLTGNTEAFF
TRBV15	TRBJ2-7	CATSSYRGQDEQYF
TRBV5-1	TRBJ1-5	CASSLEGLSNQPQHF
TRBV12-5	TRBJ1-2	CASGSPTGTTGYTF
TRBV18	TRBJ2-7	CASSPPDSSGSYEQYF
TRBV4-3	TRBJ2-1	CASSHYNEQFF
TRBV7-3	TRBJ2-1	CASSQRLNNEQFF
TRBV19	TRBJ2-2	CASIGRKVETGELFF
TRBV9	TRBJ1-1	CASTTTGQADEAFF
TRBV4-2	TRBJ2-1	CASSQLRGGRGYNEQFF
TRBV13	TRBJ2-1	CASSLMGNEQFF
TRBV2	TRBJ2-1	CASRTGTSYNEQFF
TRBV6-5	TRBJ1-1	CASSEYGEAFF
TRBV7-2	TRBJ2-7	CASSLGGGGYEQYF
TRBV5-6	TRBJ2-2	CASTTGGLAGVTGELFF
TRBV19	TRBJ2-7	CASSTKTGGISSYEQYF
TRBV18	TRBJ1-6	CASSLGTGAPLHF
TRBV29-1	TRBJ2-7	CSVNSRGGGRYEQYF
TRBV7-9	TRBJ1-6	CASSLRLQVNNSPLHF
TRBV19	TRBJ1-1	CASSISTGAGKAFF
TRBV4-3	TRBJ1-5	CASSQDYDQPQHF